This T cell receptor beta chain comes out of a study of T cells of healthy individuals. Trimming took off 7 bases at V and 11 bases at J, with 20 bases between the two ends. This CDR3 has 13 amino acids. Germline loops: CDR1 SNHLY, CDR2 FYNNEI. TCRdb re-derived calls from the 5' RACE reads in MiXCR, one entry per CDR3 protein. The sample has roughly 76,000 distinct CDR3 sequences; about 5% are singletons. The rearrangement links TRBV2 to TRBJ1-1; D is possibly TRBD1 (6 bases). The TCR originated in a female donor in good health. CDR3 coding DNA: TGTGCCAGCACGGATGGGCAGGGGTTTGGTGCTTTCTTT. Amino acids: CASTDGQGFGAFF.